The T cell receptor (beta chain) under discussion was sequenced for a study of post-analysis software for immune sequencing data. Study observations and caveats: Compared with controls, patients had more of about 5 TRBV segments, including TRBV5-6, TRBV5-1 and TRBV20-1.

Unique molecular identifiers were carried by the TCR beta cDNA libraries. TCRdb analysed the PCR reads with MiXCR anew, one entry per CDR3 protein. Among some 190,000 distinct CDR3 sequences listed, around 29% were seen once. This clonotype has just one count. Antigen specificity is unknown. Per the germline V gene, CDR1 is MGHRA and CDR2 is YSYEKL. V was trimmed by 0 bases and J by 2 bases, leaving 12 bases between them. This CDR3 has 16 amino acids. The clonotype originates from a girl aged 2-17 years with multiple sclerosis. This chain links TRBV4-1 with TRBJ2-3; possibly TRBD1 for D (5 bases). Specimen: blood. The CDR3 bases are TGCGCCAGCAGCCAAGAGGGGCTAGTAATCACAGATACGCAGTATTTT. Its translation: CASSQEGLVITDTQYF.